This T cell receptor beta chain was identified during a study of blood T cells in healthy people across ages. It was with a sample-barcoded 5' primer and a J-beta primer mix that a second PCR of about 6 to 12 cycles was run. Unique molecular identifiers of 12 random nucleotides labeled each cDNA. TCRdb itself ran the 5' RACE reads through MiXCR, one entry per CDR3 protein. The table has around 1,900,000 distinct CDR3 sequences, about 39% seen once. Germline CDR1 LNHNV, CDR2 YYDKDF (reference sequence). This CDR3 region has 14 residues. The ends were cut back, 0 bases at V and 7 bases at J, with 12 bases in the middle.

V gene TRBV15 combines with J gene TRBJ1-2; no clear D. This clonotype originated in a human donor in good health. The sequenced sample consisted of blood. The CDR3 region is CATSRDSSFAGYTF. In DNA, the CDR3 is TGTGCCACCAGCAGAGATTCCAGCTTTGCTGGCTACACCTTC.